The next 17 T cell receptor beta chains were all read from a single sample in a study of cytomegalovirus exposure and HLA in healthy donors. Use of 60 Vbeta and 13 Jbeta primers characterized the PCR. Using immunoSEQ multiplex PCR, the repertoire was profiled, and TCRdb retains in-frame clones only, with some absent. The sample lists roughly 120,000 clones, roughly 82% occurring once. The sample consisted of PBMCs. The receptor source for this set is a human donor in good health.

This rearrangement joins TRBV4-1 to TRBJ2-6; 7 positions agree with TRBD1. The V gene end was trimmed by 3 bases and the J gene end by 1 base; junction bases not matched to a gene: 15. CDR1 MGHRA and CDR2 YSYEKL come from the germline V gene. The length of the CDR3 is 20 residues. The CDR3 DNA reads as TGCGCCAGCAGCCAGGTGGGGTCGGGACAGAAACCGTCTGGGGCCAACGTCCTGACTTTC. Protein: CASSQVGSGQKPSGANVLTF.

This clone was seen a few times. The V and J genes are TRBV28 and TRBJ2-7; D uncertain. Germline assignment: CDR1 MDHEN and CDR2 SYDVKM. The CDR3 length is 11 residues. V dropped 5 bases and J dropped 7 bases, with 9 bases sitting between them. CDR3 coding DNA: TGTGCCAGCAGTGGAGCTCTGGAGCAGTACTTC. Protein sequence: CASSGALEQYF.

The chain recombines TRBV25-1 with TRBJ2-1; D perhaps matches TRBD2 (7 bases). The germline V gene encodes CDR1 MGHDK and CDR2 SYGVNS. Trimming shortened V by 7 bases and J by 2 bases, and 15 bases separated the two germline ends. CDR3 length: 15 amino acids. This CDR3 is CASTSGEGAYNEQFF. CDR3 nucleotides: TGTGCCAGCACATCGGGGGAGGGGGCCTACAATGAGCAGTTCTTC.

The chain joins TRBV27 to TRBJ2-4, with 14 bases identical to TRBD2. With 1 base clipped from V and 8 bases from J, the junction kept 10 bases outside the gene matches. From germline, CDR1 is MNHEY and CDR2 SMNVEV (reference sequence). This CDR3 is built from 18 residues. The CDR3 DNA reads as TGTGCCAGCAGTTTATATGGGACTAGCGGGAGAGGGGAGTACATTCAGTACTTC. Amino acids: CASSLYGTSGRGEYIQYF.

This chain links TRBV10-3 with TRBJ1-1; 7 bases map to TRBD1. Germline assignment: CDR1 ENHRY and CDR2 SYGVKD. V shed 4 bases, J shed 1 base, and the junction held 6 bases outside the gene matches. The CDR3 covers 15 residues. CDR3 loop: CAISATGTENTEAFF. The CDR3 DNA follows: TGTGCCATCAGTGCGACCGGGACAGAGAACACTGAAGCTTTCTTT.

This sequence joins TRBV19 and TRBJ2-5; TRBD2 is a possible D gene (5 bases). Matching the DNA end better, TRBJ2-7 makes the J call doubtful. There are 15 residues in the CDR3. Germline lookup yields CDR1 LNHDA and CDR2 SQIVND (reference sequence). The CDR3 DNA follows: TGTGCCAGTAGTCTGACCGTCGGACTGACCTACGAGCAGTACTTC. Translating gives CASSLTVGLTYEQYF.

This chain joins TRBV28 and TRBJ2-7, with a weak D call TRBD2 (6 bases). V was shortened by 7 bases and J by 0 bases, with 19 bases between the two germline ends. The CDR3 has 16 residues. Germline lookup yields CDR1 MDHEN and CDR2 SYDVKM. The CDR3 loop reads CASTHSGSGNSYEQYF. CDR3 DNA: TGTGCCAGCACTCACTCGGGTAGCGGCAACTCCTACGAGCAGTACTTC.

V gene TRBV15 combines with J gene TRBJ2-7; TRBD1 agrees at 11 bases. V was clipped by 0 bases and J by 3 bases; unmatched bases: 7. CDR3 length: 17 amino acids. CDR1 and CDR2 (germline): LNHNV, YYDKDF (reference sequence). This chain's CDR3 is CATSRDFLGQGGYEQYF. The CDR3 coding sequence is TGTGCCACCAGCAGAGACTTTCTGGGACAGGGGGGCTACGAGCAGTACTTC. The complete variable domain, with remaining parts taken from reference TRBV15 and TRBJ2-7, reads DAMVIQNPRYQVTQFGKPVTLSCSQTLNHNVMYWYQQKSSQAPKLLFHYYDKDFNNEADTPDNFQSRRPNTSFCFLDIRSPGLGDTAMYLCATSRDFLGQGGYEQYFGPGTRLTVT.

V gene TRBV9 combines with J gene TRBJ2-3; 7 positions match TRBD2. The CDR3 sequence is 17 residues long. J was trimmed by 4 bases and V by 3 bases; bases with no gene match: 14. The germline gives CDR1 SGDLS, CDR2 YYNGEE. The CDR3 protein is CASSAAGTTSPPDTQYF. The CDR3, as DNA: TGTGCCAGCAGCGCGGCCGGGACTACCTCACCCCCAGATACGCAGTATTTT.

The rearrangement joins TRBV6-5 to TRBJ1-2; the match to TRBD1 covers 12 bases. The V and J ends lost 6 bases and 8 bases, in that order; junction bases with no gene match: 10. Germline values: CDR1 MNHEY, CDR2 SVGAGI. The CDR3 loop spans 15 amino acids. The CDR3 spells CASRLGTGGDRGYTF. The CDR3 bases are TGTGCCAGCAGACTCGGGACAGGGGGCGATCGGGGCTACACCTTC.

This clone was detected a few times. DNA for the CDR3: TGTGCCAGCAGCCTAGAGACAGGGAACGAGCAGTACTTC. This gives the protein CASSLETGNEQYF. The chain links TRBV7-9 to TRBJ2-5, with 7 bases aligning to TRBD1. The end of the DNA fits TRBJ2-7 better, so the J call may be wrong. The CDR3 runs 13 residues. Germline-derived CDR1 and CDR2 are SEHNR and FQNEAQ (reference sequence).

V usage is TRBV18 and J usage is TRBJ1-5, with D possibly matching TRBD1 (5 bases). The V end was cut by 2 bases, the J end by 2 bases, with 10 bases between. The germline gives CDR1 KGHSH, CDR2 LQKENI. The CDR3 extends over 15 amino acids. CDR3 in DNA: TGTGCCAGCTCACCAAATCAGGGTGGCAATCAGCCCCAGCATTTT. Translating gives CASSPNQGGNQPQHF.

The chain carries TRBV12-5 and TRBJ2-3; D is unclear. CDR1 is LGHNT, CDR2 FRNRAP, per germline. Trimming shortened V by 1 base and J by 0 bases, and 5 bases separated the two germline ends. This CDR3 spans 14 amino acids. DNA of the CDR3: TGTGCTAGTGGTTTGGGAGCGAGCACAGATACGCAGTATTTT. Its translation: CASGLGASTDTQYF.

The J gene is TRBJ2-1, the V gene TRBV7-9; TRBD2 matches 10 bases. V was pared by 4 bases and J by 5 bases, with 5 bases of the junction left unmatched. This CDR3 is 15 amino acids long. CDR1 is SEHNR, CDR2 FQNEAQ, per germline (reference sequence). The CDR3 region is CASSSGTSVNNEQFF. For the CDR3, the DNA is TGTGCCAGCAGCTCCGGGACTAGCGTAAACAATGAGCAGTTCTTC.

This clone was found a few times. J is TRBJ1-1 and V is TRBV9, with TRBD1 as a possible D gene (5 bases). The CDR3 extends over 15 amino acids. CDR1 and CDR2 (germline): SGDLS, YYNGEE. Trimming stripped 0 bases from V and 0 bases from J, with 9 bases between. CDR3 sequence (DNA): TGTGCCAGCAGCGTAGAAGGGGATTTGAACACTGAAGCTTTCTTT. Translating gives CASSVEGDLNTEAFF.

The rearrangement uses TRBV10-3 and TRBJ2-7; 7 bases map to TRBD2. After removal of 7 bases from V and 0 bases from J, the junction contained 9 bases not matched to a gene. The CDR3 consists of 15 residues. Per germline, CDR1 ENHRY and CDR2 SYGVKD. In nucleotides, the CDR3 is TGTGCCATCAATCTTAGCGGGCCTAGCTCCTACGAGCAGTACTTC. Translated, it gives CAINLSGPSSYEQYF.

The chain is built from TRBV5-1 and TRBJ1-4, with D perhaps TRBD1 (5 bases). Germline CDR1 and CDR2: SGHRS and YFSETQ. V lost 3 bases to trimming and J lost 4 bases, with 13 bases between them. This CDR3 is built from 15 residues. CDR3 amino acids: CASSSQTGLNEKLFF. The DNA for the CDR3 is TGCGCCAGCAGCTCCCAGACGGGACTTAATGAAAAACTGTTTTTT. The whole variable domain, filled in from reference TRBV5-1 and TRBJ1-4, reads KAGVTQTPRYLIKTRGQQVTLSCSPISGHRSVSWYQQTPGQGLQFLFEYFSETQRNKGNFPGRFSGRQFSNSRSEMNVSTLELGDSALYLCASSSQTGLNEKLFFGSGTQLSVL.